The T cell receptor (beta chain) described here comes from a study of Ad26.COV2.S vaccination and SARS-CoV-2 variants. Looking at the study overall: Once, or twice with 56 days between doses, Ad26.COV2.S was given intramuscularly. General study points: Spike-specific TCR breadth in vaccine recipients exceeded that seen in placebo recipients.

In regard to this clone: Its antigen is not known.

Treatment reported: roughly 18 received Ad26.COV2.S at low or high dose, single or two shots; a few received placebo; per-sample allocation not given. Sampling was done on day 63 after the first vaccine or placebo injection. An adult aged 18-55 years in Boston served as the donor. Vaccination employed an Ad26 vector expressing the Wuhan-strain SARS-CoV-2 spike. The V end lost 7 bases, the J end lost 0 bases, and 13 bases lay between the germline ends. This CDR3 has 15 amino acids. Looked up from germline, CDR1 is KGHDR and CDR2 is SFDVKD. This table comes from immunoSEQ multiplex PCR, and its TCRdb copy is limited to in-frame clones, with some not included. The sample has approximately 500,000 clones, roughly nine tenths seen once.

Sequencing was performed on peripheral blood, taken in a trial of Ad26.COV2.S vaccine versus placebo. This TCR derives from a person between 18 and 60 years old who received the Ad26.COV2.S COVID-19 vaccine or a placebo. The V call is TRBV24-1, the J call TRBJ2-3, with unresolved D. In DNA, the CDR3 is TGTGCCACCAGGGGCCAGTCCTCTAGCACAGATACGCAGTATTTT. Translation: CATRGQSSSTDTQYF.